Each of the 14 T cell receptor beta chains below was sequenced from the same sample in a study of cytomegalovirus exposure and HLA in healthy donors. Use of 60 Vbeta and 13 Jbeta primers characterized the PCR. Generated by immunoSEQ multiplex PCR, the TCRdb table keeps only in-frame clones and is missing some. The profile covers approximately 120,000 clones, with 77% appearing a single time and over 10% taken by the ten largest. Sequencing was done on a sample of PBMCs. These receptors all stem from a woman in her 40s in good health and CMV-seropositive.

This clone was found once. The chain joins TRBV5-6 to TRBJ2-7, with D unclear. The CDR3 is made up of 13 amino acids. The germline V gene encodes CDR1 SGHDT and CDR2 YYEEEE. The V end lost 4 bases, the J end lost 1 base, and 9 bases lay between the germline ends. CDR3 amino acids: CASSAHRSYEQYF. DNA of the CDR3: TGTGCCAGCAGCGCCCACCGGTCCTACGAGCAGTACTTC.

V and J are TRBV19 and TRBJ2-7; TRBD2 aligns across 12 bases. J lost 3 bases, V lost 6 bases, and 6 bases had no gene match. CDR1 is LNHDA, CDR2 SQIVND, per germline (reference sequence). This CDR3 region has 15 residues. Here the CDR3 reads CASRMTSGSGYEQYF. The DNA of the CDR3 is TGTGCCAGTAGGATGACTAGCGGGAGCGGCTACGAGCAGTACTTC.

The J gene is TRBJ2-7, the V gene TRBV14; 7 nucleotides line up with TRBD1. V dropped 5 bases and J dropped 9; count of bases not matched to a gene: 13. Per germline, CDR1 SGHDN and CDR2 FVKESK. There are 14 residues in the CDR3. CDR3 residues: CASSDRDSPWGQYF. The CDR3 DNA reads TGTGCCAGCAGCGACCGGGACAGCCCTTGGGGGCAGTACTTC.

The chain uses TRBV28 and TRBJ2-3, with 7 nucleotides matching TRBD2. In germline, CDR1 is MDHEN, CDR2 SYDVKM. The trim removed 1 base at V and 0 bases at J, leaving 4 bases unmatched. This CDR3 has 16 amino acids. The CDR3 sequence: CASSLLSGASTDTQYF. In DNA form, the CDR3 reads TGTGCCAGCAGTTTATTGAGCGGGGCCAGCACAGATACGCAGTATTTT.

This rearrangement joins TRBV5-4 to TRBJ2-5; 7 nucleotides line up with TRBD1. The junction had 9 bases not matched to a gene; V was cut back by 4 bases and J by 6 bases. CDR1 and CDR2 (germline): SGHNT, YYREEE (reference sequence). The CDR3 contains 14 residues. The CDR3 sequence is CASSVDRVPKTQYF. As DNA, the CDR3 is TGTGCCAGCAGCGTTGACAGGGTTCCGAAGACCCAGTACTTC.

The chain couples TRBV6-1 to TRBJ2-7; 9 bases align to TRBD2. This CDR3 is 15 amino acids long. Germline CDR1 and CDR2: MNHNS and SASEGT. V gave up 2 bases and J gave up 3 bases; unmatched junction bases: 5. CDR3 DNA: TGTGCCAGCAGTGAACTAAGCGGGGGGCTCTACGAGCAGTACTTC. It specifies CASSELSGGLYEQYF.

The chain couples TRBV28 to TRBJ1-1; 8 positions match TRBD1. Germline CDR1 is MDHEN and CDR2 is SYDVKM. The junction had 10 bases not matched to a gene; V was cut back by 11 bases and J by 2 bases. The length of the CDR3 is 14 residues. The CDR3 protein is CASTGAGGNTEAFF. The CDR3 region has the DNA TGTGCCTCCACGGGGGCAGGGGGCAACACTGAAGCTTTCTTT.

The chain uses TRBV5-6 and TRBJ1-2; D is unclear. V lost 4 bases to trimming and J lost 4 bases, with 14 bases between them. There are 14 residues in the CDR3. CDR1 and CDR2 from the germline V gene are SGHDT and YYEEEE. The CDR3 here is CASSIDTRGYGYTF. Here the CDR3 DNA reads TGTGCCAGCAGCATTGACACCCGGGGCTATGGCTACACCTTC.

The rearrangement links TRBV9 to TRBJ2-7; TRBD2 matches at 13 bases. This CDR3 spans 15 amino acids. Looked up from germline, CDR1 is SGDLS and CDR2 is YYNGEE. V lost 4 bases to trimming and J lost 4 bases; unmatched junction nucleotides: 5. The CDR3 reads CASSPEGLAGYEQYF. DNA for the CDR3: TGTGCCAGCAGCCCCGAGGGACTAGCGGGGTACGAGCAGTACTTC. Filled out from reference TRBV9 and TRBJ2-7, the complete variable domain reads DSGVTQTPKHLITATGQRVTLRCSPRSGDLSVYWYQQSLDQGLQFLIQYYNGEERAKGNILERFSAQQFPDLHSELNLSSLELGDSALYFCASSPEGLAGYEQYFGPGTRLTVT.

This CDR3 is CASSVRGENGNTIYF. In DNA form, the CDR3 reads TGTGCCAGCAGTGTCCGGGGGGAGAATGGAAACACCATATATTTT. V usage is TRBV6-1 and J usage is TRBJ1-3; weak D call: TRBD1 (5 bases). Trimming left V 4 bases short and J 3 bases short, with 13 bases between. Germline CDR1 MNHNS, CDR2 SASEGT. CDR3 size: 15 residues.

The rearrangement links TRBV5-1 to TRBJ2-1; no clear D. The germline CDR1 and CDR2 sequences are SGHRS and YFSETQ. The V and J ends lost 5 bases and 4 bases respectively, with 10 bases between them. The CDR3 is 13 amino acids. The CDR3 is CASRPPAYNEQFF. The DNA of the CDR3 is TGCGCCAGCAGACCTCCAGCGTACAATGAGCAGTTCTTC.

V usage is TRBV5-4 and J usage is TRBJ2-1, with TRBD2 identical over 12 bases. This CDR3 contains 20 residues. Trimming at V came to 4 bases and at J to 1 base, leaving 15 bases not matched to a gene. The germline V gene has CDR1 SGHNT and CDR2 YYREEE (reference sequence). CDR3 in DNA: TGTGCCAGCAGCCCCCGGACTAGCGGGGAGTCGGGTGGGTCCTACAATGAGCAGTTCTTC. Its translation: CASSPRTSGESGGSYNEQFF.

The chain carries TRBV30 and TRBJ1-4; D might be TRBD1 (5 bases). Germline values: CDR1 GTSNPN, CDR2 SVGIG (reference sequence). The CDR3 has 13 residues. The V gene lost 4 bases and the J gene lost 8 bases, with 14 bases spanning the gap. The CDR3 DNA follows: TGTGCCTGGACCCCACACGGGGGGGAAAAACTGTTTTTT. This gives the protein CAWTPHGGEKLFF.

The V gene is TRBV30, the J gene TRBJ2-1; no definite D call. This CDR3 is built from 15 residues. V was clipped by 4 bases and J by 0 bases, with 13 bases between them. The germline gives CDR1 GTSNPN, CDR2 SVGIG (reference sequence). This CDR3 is CAWMMGISSYNEQFF. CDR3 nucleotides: TGTGCCTGGATGATGGGCATCAGCTCCTACAATGAGCAGTTCTTC.